This T cell receptor (beta chain) was recorded in a study of T cell clonotyping in hematopoietic cell transplantation (dated by TCRdb to the early 2020s). Context from the whole study: A total of some 130 blood samples were collected in the study from a few dozen consecutive transplant recipients and their related donors. Patient recruitment ran from 2015 to January 2017, and follow-up continued until late 2020 or death.

The sample's time point label, decoded: 100 days after allo-HCT. Recipient blood was collected about 28 days before transplant and at days 30, 100 and 180 after transplant. Nuclei Lysis Solution was used to extract genomic DNA from fresh or cryopreserved unfractionated peripheral blood mononuclear cells. The immunoSEQ assay, a bias-controlled multiplex PCR with V- and J-specific primers, was used to amplify TCR beta CDR3 regions from genomic DNA. In a second PCR step, a proprietary barcode and Illumina adapter sequences were attached to the CDR3 amplicons. An Illumina MiSeq instrument was used to sequence the CDR3 libraries. For the original study's pipeline: Export and quality control were performed with immunoSEQ Analyzer 3.0, and downstream analyses were performed with R Bioconductor and Immunarch. Only productive rearrangements in the normalized downsampled data set were used to calculate repertoire metrics. In the normalized cohort, a clonotype counted as pathologically expanded if the clonotype was larger than 5 templates. The Inverse Simpson Index was used to measure repertoire diversity. To capture all clonotypes, the CMV-specificity analyses were run on the non-normalized data set. TCRdb's version of the immuneACCESS table is confined to in-frame rearrangements and falls short of the full clone set. An unresolved V gene accounts for under half of the shortfall where checked; the remainder is of unknown origin. V and J calls plus clone size are reproduced from that table; the DNA served to infer D and trimming. This sample has about 5,900 clones in its table, and under 95% of those were observed once. Around 44% of the sample comes from the top ten.

Study-wide findings and limitations: Recipient TCR diversity fell after transplant, with pathologically expanded clonotypes rising progressively from day 30 to day 180. Broader posttransplant TCR repertoire diversity was predicted by donor and pretransplant recipient Inverse Simpson Index values. The sample size was limited and the cells went unsorted, which meant the CD4 and CD8 repertoire contributions could not be told apart. Recipient repertoires showed only a small fraction of overlap with donor repertoires, and over 95% appeared de novo at the given depth.

As regards this clone: The clone's antigen remains unknown. There are no base qualities to consult, and no much larger clone falls within one base.

The CDR3 measures 14 amino acids from cysteine to phenylalanine. Only the CDR3 region is kept as DNA, spanning 42 bases read in frame from base 1. The germline V gene specifies SGHNT as CDR1 and YENEEA as CDR2. Relative to germline, V is missing 5 bases and J is missing 2 bases, with 3 bases of the junction outside any gene match. The receptor was isolated from a female patient aged 50-59 years who had an allogeneic stem cell transplant from a related donor, so the T cells may come from the graft donor. Some clones in this sample may be carry-over from other donors' samples. Material: peripheral blood mononuclear cells, obtained 100 days after allogeneic stem cell transplant. The chain is assembled from TRBV11-3 and TRBJ2-3, and TRBD1 matches 8 of the central bases. The sequenced DNA: TGTGCCAGCAGCCGACAGGGGTTCACAGATACGCAGTATTTT. It translates as CASSRQGFTDTQYF.